These T cell receptor beta chains were read from a single sample in a study of blood T cell repertoires in COVID-19. The protocol was immunoSEQ multiplex PCR, while the TCRdb copy is restricted to in-frame clones and leaves out a portion. The sample has 80,000 to 90,000 clones; roughly four fifths are singletons. The sequenced material came from peripheral blood. The receptors stem from a woman over 75 with acute or convalescent COVID-19. CDR3s include the opening cysteine and the closing phenylalanine or tryptophan. The order of the fields is V gene, J gene, CDR3 protein.

>TRBV6-2/TRBV6-3|TRBJ1-2
CASSKLQEWKGYTF
>TRBV27|TRBJ2-3
CASSFSGEDTQYF
>TRBV18|TRBJ1-3
CASSPLRVLQVSSGNTIYF
>TRBV3-1/TRBV3-2|TRBJ2-6
CASSQYRSSGANVLTF
>TRBV6-5|TRBJ2-5
CASGRGGIETQYF
>TRBV19|TRBJ1-2
CASSIGGGTSRGYTF
>TRBV19|-
CASSSSRSSYEQYF
>TRBV10-3|TRBJ2-6
CAISESVGGSGANVLTF
>TRBV14|TRBJ1-2
CASSQPGDHYGYTF
>TRBV6-6|TRBJ1-6
CASSPLEDSPLHF
>TRBV11-1|TRBJ1-1
CASSPRLFSEAFF
>TRBV5-1|TRBJ2-3
CASSSPRGTDTQYF
>TRBV6-4|TRBJ1-1
CARRRGITEAFF